This TCR beta chain was sequenced for a study of graft-versus-host responses after intestinal transplantation (dated by TCRdb to about 2021). A note on the overall study: Multivisceral, liver-intestinal, or isolated intestinal transplants were received by the recipients. Anti-thymocyte globulin induction was given to all recipients, followed by maintenance tacrolimus and steroids for two to four years. After intestinal transplantation, graft-versus-host and host-versus-graft alloreactive T cell clones in the graft, circulation and bone marrow were tracked using bulk TCR-beta CDR3 sequencing. Alloreactive clones were identified by sequencing pre-transplant mixed lymphocyte reaction products and comparing these products with unstimulated pre-transplant donor and recipient T cells. The cohort enrolled around 23 intestinal transplant recipients including one retransplant, and a few patients lacking pretransplant specimens were excluded. A peak of at least 4% donor T cells among recipient peripheral blood mononuclear cells was the definition used for donor T cell macrochimerism. Rather than being sequenced by the commercial service, samples from a few later patients were sequenced in-house on an Illumina MiSeq and processed with MiXCR.

The germline V gene (reference sequence) yields LNHNV for CDR1 and YYDKDF for CDR2. Relative to germline, V is 0 bases shorter and J is 7 bases shorter, with 18 bases between their ends. Inclusive of the bounding cysteine and phenylalanine, the CDR3 is 16 residues long. Only CDR3 DNA is held: 48 bases, read in frame from base 1. What the time point label conveys for this sample: cells obtained before transplantation from donor or recipient. CD3+CD4+ and CD3+CD8+ populations were FACS-sorted from unstimulated pre-transplant donor and recipient cells taken from spleen or lymph nodes. Library method: the immunoSEQ multiplex PCR assay. For most patients, genomic DNA was isolated with the Qiagen DNeasy Blood and Tissue Kit and sent frozen to Adaptive Biotechnologies for TCR sequencing. Adaptive Biotechnologies carried out high-throughput TCR-beta CDR3 sequencing of genomic DNA for most patients. The study's own analysis went as follows. Adaptive's ImmunoSEQ software was the source of the TCR sequencing data for roughly 19 patients, while a few other patients were processed with MiXCR and VDJtools. To correct CD4 versus CD8 sorting errors, any sequence found in both subsets at a frequency ratio below 5:1 was removed. CDR3 nucleotide sequences shared between donor and recipient were removed because the origin of such sequences could not be assigned. To count as alloreactive, a clone needed at least 2-fold expansion over unstimulated cells and a minimum CFSE-low frequency of 0.002% (template counts) or 0.001% (read counts). Clones were considered mappable if detected in sequenced pre-transplant spleen, lymph node, or MLR CFSE-low populations of the donor or recipient. The cumulative frequency of alloreactive clones was calculated as a percentage of all sequences, weighted by copy number. The table comes from immuneACCESS by way of TCRdb, which keeps in-frame sequences with V and J called. Part of the clones is missing from these tables; in studies checked, under half for an unresolved V gene and the rest for unknown reasons. The V and J calls and clone size come from that table; D and trimming were worked out from the DNA. The table for this sample lists approximately 25,000 clones; roughly four fifths of them were counted only once. The top ten clonotypes cover over 0.75% of the sample.

What the study reported, not specific to this receptor: In patients with donor T cell macrochimerism, the allografts had high GvH to HvG T cell clonal ratios. The relatively low number and heterogeneity of intestinal transplant patients limited the conclusions. Peak levels of circulating GvH clones were associated with declines in HvG clones early after transplant. GvH clones were found in recipient bone marrow, and some of the GvH clones appeared earlier in ileal mucosa or blood, which is consistent with an intestinal mucosal origin.

On this clone itself: No cognate antigen has been identified for it. No much larger clonotype is one base removed from it; base qualities were not supplied.

The V gene is TRBV15 and the J gene is TRBJ1-1, and perhaps TRBD1 as D gene, on 5 matching bases. The TCR was taken from a human donor who was the organ donor for an intestinal transplant. Here the sequenced sample was unstimulated CD8+ T cells sorted from spleen or lymph node cells, taken before transplant. The nucleotides are TGTGCCACCAGCAGAGACTCATCCAGCAGCCAGGGTGAAGCTTTCTTT. Its protein reads: CATSRDSSSSQGEAFF. Full variable domain (CDR3 extended with the reference TRBV15 and TRBJ1-1 proteins): DAMVIQNPRYQVTQFGKPVTLSCSQTLNHNVMYWYQQKSSQAPKLLFHYYDKDFNNEADTPDNFQSRRPNTSFCFLDIRSPGLGDTAMYLCATSRDSSSSQGEAFFGQGTRLTVV.